A single sample gave rise to the 24 T cell receptor beta chains below, sequenced in a study of T cells in Graves' hyperthyroidism and ophthalmopathy. There were TCR beta CDR3 regions amplified from RNA transcripts. The HTBI primer set drove a first-round RT-PCR of the TCR CDR3. TCRdb recomputed calls from the multiplex PCR reads with MiXCR, one row per CDR3 protein. Here the sample spans some 300,000 distinct CDR3 sequences, roughly 20% being singletons. The specimen was blood. The receptor set was obtained from a man aged 45 to 65 with Graves' ophthalmopathy.

The genes are TRBV4-3 and TRBJ2-1; tentatively, D is TRBD1 or TRBD2 (5 bases each). The V gene lost 0 bases and the J gene lost 2 bases, with 8 bases spanning the gap. This CDR3 is 15 amino acids long. Germline CDR1 is LGHNA and CDR2 is YSLEER. The CDR3 DNA is TGCGCCAGCAGCCAAGAGGGGGTTGCCTACAATGAGCAGTTCTTC. It yields the protein CASSQEGVAYNEQFF.

CDR3 amino acids: CASSSEQGAPNGANVLTF. DNA for the CDR3: TGTGCCAGCAGCTCAGAGCAGGGGGCGCCTAATGGGGCCAACGTCCTGACTTTC. The chain has TRBV13 and TRBJ2-6; 8 bases are a match to TRBD1. The CDR3 is 18 amino acids. Germline V gene data show CDR1 as PRHDT and CDR2 as FYEKMQ (reference sequence). V was pared by 4 bases and J by 3 bases, with 11 bases of the junction left unmatched. The whole variable domain, filled in from reference TRBV13 and TRBJ2-6, reads AAGVIQSPRHLIKEKRETATLKCYPIPRHDTVYWYQQGPGQDPQFLISFYEKMQSDKGSIPDRFSAQQFSDYHSELNMSSLELGDSALYFCASSSEQGAPNGANVLTFGAGSRLTVL.

This clonotype came up a few times. The chain has TRBV11-1 and TRBJ2-3, with 7 bases identical to TRBD2. V lost 4 bases and J lost 1; bases outside the gene matches: 8. CDR3 length equals 16 residues. Germline V lookup: CDR1 SGHAT, CDR2 FQDESV (reference sequence). The CDR3 region is CASSSRGGVRTDTQYF. The CDR3 DNA reads TGTGCCAGCAGCTCCCGGGGAGGGGTCCGCACAGATACGCAGTATTTT.

This clonotype was recorded a few times. This chain joins TRBV28 and TRBJ2-7; 7 bases are a match to TRBD2. V lost 10 bases and J lost 1; bases outside the gene matches: 7. The CDR3 is 13 residues long. Germline values: CDR1 MDHEN, CDR2 SYDVKM. The chain's CDR3 is CATTGGSSYEQYF. CDR3 DNA: TGTGCCACCACTGGCGGGAGTTCCTACGAGCAGTACTTC.

This clonotype occurred a few times. The rearrangement links TRBV20-1 to TRBJ2-1, with 10 positions matching TRBD2. The germline CDR1 and CDR2 sequences are DFQATT and SNEGSKA (reference sequence). After removal of 0 bases from V and 8 bases from J, the junction contained 10 bases not matched to a gene. The CDR3 has 16 residues. Here the CDR3 DNA reads TGCAGTGCTAGAGATTACAGGACTAGCGGTCCAGATGAGCAGTTCTTC. As protein: CSARDYRTSGPDEQFF.

A single count supports this clonotype. The rearrangement joins TRBV6-1 to TRBJ2-4; perhaps TRBD2 as D (5 bases). With 6 bases removed from V and 1 base from J, the gap between germline ends came to 10 bases. This CDR3 has 14 residues. Germline-derived CDR1 and CDR2 are MNHNS and SASEGT. The CDR3 nucleotides read TGTGCCAGCAGGCCTACGGGGGCCAAAAACATTCAGTACTTC. Residues: CASRPTGAKNIQYF.

This clonotype was counted ten times or more. V is TRBV3-1 and J is TRBJ2-1; TRBD1 matches 10 bases. This CDR3 has 15 amino acids. CDR1 is LGHDT and CDR2 is YNNKEL in the germline V gene (reference sequence). V dropped 2 bases and J dropped 8; count of bases not matched to a gene: 6. The CDR3 loop reads CASSQMDRGIDEQFF. For the CDR3, the DNA is TGTGCCAGCAGCCAAATGGACAGGGGGATCGATGAGCAGTTCTTC.

This clonotype was detected many times. The chain links TRBV15 to TRBJ2-7; 9 nucleotides agree with TRBD2. Germline values: CDR1 LNHNV, CDR2 YYDKDF (reference sequence). V lost 0 bases to trimming and J lost 7 bases; unmatched junction nucleotides: 4. The length of the CDR3 is 14 residues. The CDR3 is CATSRDPGLAEQYF. CDR3 bases: TGTGCCACCAGCAGAGATCCCGGACTAGCGGAGCAGTACTTC.

This clonotype was found many times. V usage is TRBV2 and J usage is TRBJ2-2, with a tentative D call TRBD2 (6 bases). The V gene lost 10 bases and the J gene lost 1 base, with 19 bases spanning the gap. Germline loops: CDR1 SNHLY, CDR2 FYNNEI. There are 16 residues in the CDR3. CDR3 sequence (DNA): TGTGCCACCTTTCGGAGCGCGGGGCAGAACACCGGGGAGCTGTTTTTT. As protein: CATFRSAGQNTGELFF.

The rearrangement uses TRBV6-1 and TRBJ1-2; D unresolved. The CDR3 contains 11 residues. V was trimmed by 7 bases and J by 4 bases, leaving 7 bases between them. Germline assignment: CDR1 MNHNS and CDR2 SASEGT. CDR3: CASNEVYGYTF. CDR3 DNA sequence: TGTGCCAGCAATGAGGTCTATGGCTACACCTTC.

This clonotype was recorded a few times. Compared with germline, one end of the junction differs, possibly owing to a read error. The chain employs TRBV30 and TRBJ2-1; 9 bases fit TRBD2. Per germline, CDR1 GTSNPN and CDR2 SVGIG (reference sequence). This CDR3 contains 12 residues. CDR3 nucleotide sequence: TGTGCCTGGAAAGGCGGGAGGGGGGAAAGGATCTTC. Translated, it gives CAWKGGRGERIF.

There are many counts of this clonotype. The chain uses TRBV12-3 or TRBV12-4 and TRBJ1-6; perhaps TRBD1 as D (5 bases). Trimming cost V 3 bases and J 9 bases, with 9 bases left between them. CDR3 length equals 13 residues. This CDR3 is CASSFQGTSPLHF. The DNA for the CDR3 is TGTGCCAGCAGTTTTCAGGGCACTTCACCCCTCCACTTT.

As concerns this clonotype: At one boundary the junction diverges from the germline segment, which might be a read error. V usage is TRBV3-1 and J usage is TRBJ2-1; 7 nucleotides agree with TRBD2. This CDR3 region has 14 residues. Looked up from germline, CDR1 is LGHDT and CDR2 is YNNKEL (reference sequence). The CDR3 here is CASSQEAGVYEQFF. CDR3 sequence (DNA): TGCGCCAGCAGCCAAGAGGCGGGAGTATATGAGCAGTTCTTC.

Comments on this clonotype: A read error may be the cause here, since a much bigger clone is one base away. The genes are TRBV7-9 and TRBJ1-1, with unresolved D. The germline gives CDR1 SEHNR, CDR2 FQNEAQ (reference sequence). Trimming removed 5 bases from V and 1 base from J, with 8 bases in between. The CDR3 is made up of 13 amino acids. The CDR3 DNA is TGTGCCAGCAGCCAAAGACGGAACACTGAAGCTTTCTTT. Protein sequence: CASSQRRNTEAFF.

This clonotype has just a few counts. The rearrangement joins TRBV7-9 to TRBJ2-3; no clear D. The V and J ends lost 5 bases and 1 base respectively, with 10 bases between them. The CDR3 extends over 14 amino acids. Germline CDR1 reads SEHNR; CDR2 reads FQNEAQ (reference sequence). For the CDR3, the DNA is TGTGCCAGCAGCCCGTTGGGTCGCACAGATACGCAGTATTTT. Its translation: CASSPLGRTDTQYF.

V and J are TRBV28 and TRBJ2-7; 10 nucleotides line up with TRBD2. The V gene's germline CDR1 is MDHEN and CDR2 SYDVKM. After removal of 2 bases from V and 5 bases from J, the junction contained 9 bases not matched to a gene. The CDR3 length is 16 residues. Here the CDR3 DNA reads TGTGCCAGCAGTTTAATCGGGCTAGCGGGAGTCGACGAGCAGTACTTC. Translating it yields CASSLIGLAGVDEQYF. Using reference TRBV28 and TRBJ2-7 for the parts outside the CDR3, the full variable domain is DVKVTQSSRYLVKRTGEKVFLECVQDMDHENMFWYRQDPGLGLRLIYFSYDVKMKEKGDIPEGYSVSREKKERFSLILESASTNQTSMYLCASSLIGLAGVDEQYFGPGTRLTVT.

This chain's CDR3 is CSARDPGIDEQYF. As DNA, the CDR3 is TGCAGTGCTAGAGATCCAGGGATCGACGAGCAGTACTTC. V gene TRBV20-1 combines with J gene TRBJ2-7; perhaps TRBD1 as D (5 bases). The CDR3 extends over 13 amino acids. Germline V gives CDR1 DFQATT, CDR2 SNEGSKA (reference sequence). Trimming took off 0 bases at V and 5 bases at J, with 11 bases between the two ends.

Concerning this clonotype itself: One end of the junction varies from germline; a read error may be responsible. The chain combines TRBV6-9 with TRBJ2-7; TRBD2 matches at 10 bases. Germline loops: CDR1 MNHGY, CDR2 SVAAGI. The CDR3 has 16 amino acids. DNA for the CDR3: TGTGCCAGCAGTTACAGGAGCGGGAGGGGAATCGGGGAGCTGTACTTC. Protein sequence: CASSYRSGRGIGELYF.

This clonotype has only a few counts. The chain uses TRBV12-3 or TRBV12-4 and TRBJ1-4; a possible D gene is TRBD1 (6 bases). CDR3 size: 15 residues. V was pared by 4 bases and J by 4 bases, with 13 bases between. CDR3 protein: CASSSDRNRNEKLFF. DNA for the CDR3: TGTGCCAGCAGTTCTGACAGGAATCGTAATGAAAAACTGTTTTTT.

This clonotype was picked up a small number of times. V and J are TRBV9 and TRBJ2-2; possibly TRBD1 for D (6 bases). Trimming took 0 bases from V and 4 from J, leaving 10 bases between them. There are 15 residues in the CDR3. From germline, CDR1 is SGDLS and CDR2 YYNGEE. DNA for the CDR3: TGTGCCAGCAGCGTAGTGGACAGAGGCACCGGGGAGCTGTTTTTT. Protein product: CASSVVDRGTGELFF.

This clonotype appeared a few times. The rearrangement joins TRBV25-1 to TRBJ2-7; TRBD2 agrees at 13 bases. V was clipped by 6 bases and J by 2 bases; unmatched bases: 10. CDR3 length equals 17 residues. CDR1 is MGHDK and CDR2 is SYGVNS in the germline V gene. CDR3: CASRKSGTSGVTYEQYF. CDR3 DNA: TGTGCCAGCAGGAAGTCAGGGACTAGCGGGGTTACCTACGAGCAGTACTTC.

The chain is built from TRBV6-2 or TRBV6-3 and TRBJ2-1; 12 bases agree with TRBD2. The CDR3 sequence is 15 residues long. Germline V gives CDR1 MNHEY, CDR2 SVGEGT. Trimming at V came to 6 bases and at J to 6 bases, leaving 6 bases not matched to a gene. The CDR3 protein is CASRPTSGSPNEQFF. The CDR3 DNA reads TGTGCCAGCAGACCGACTAGCGGGAGCCCCAATGAGCAGTTCTTC.

The chain uses TRBV4-1 and TRBJ1-1, with D unresolved. Trimming left V 0 bases short and J 5 bases short, with 7 bases between. Germline V gives CDR1 MGHRA, CDR2 YSYEKL. This CDR3 is built from 13 residues. CDR3 bases: TGCGCCAGCAGCCAAGAGCCTGGAACTGAAGCTTTCTTT. Its translation: CASSQEPGTEAFF.

This clonotype turned up a few times. V gene TRBV4-2 combines with J gene TRBJ2-3; D tentatively fits TRBD1 or TRBD2 (6 bases each). With 0 bases removed from V and 2 bases from J, the gap between germline ends came to 12 bases. The CDR3 is 16 residues long. Germline CDR1 reads LGHNA; CDR2 reads YNFKEQ. CDR3 coding DNA: TGTGCCAGCAGCCAAGAGGGGGCGGGACCCACAGATACGCAGTATTTT. Translating gives CASSQEGAGPTDTQYF.